One sample yielded the 27 T cell receptor beta chains listed below, sequenced in a study of shared clonotypes between healthy human individuals. Measured with immunoSEQ multiplex PCR; TCRdb has only the in-frame clones, and not every one. Of about 870,000 clones in the sample, about 91% were seen once. Only CD45RO-negative cells positively selected for CCR7 counted as naive CD8 cells, so terminally differentiated effector memory CD45RA+ cells were excluded. Material for sequencing was naive CD8+ T cells sorted from blood. These receptors all stem from a young man in good health.

The chain combines TRBV4-1 with TRBJ1-3, with D uncertain. Trimming shortened V by 1 base and J by 3 bases, and 7 bases separated the two germline ends. The germline gives CDR1 MGHRA, CDR2 YSYEKL. The CDR3 is made up of 14 amino acids. The CDR3 is CASSQGLNGNTIYF. The CDR3 DNA reads TGCGCCAGCAGCCAAGGACTCAATGGAAACACCATATATTTT.

This chain uses TRBV27 with TRBJ2-2; a possible D gene is TRBD1 (7 bases). V was cut by 5 bases and J by 6 bases, with 16 bases left in between. The CDR3 is 15 amino acids. CDR1 is MNHEY, CDR2 SMNVEV, per germline (reference sequence). CDR3: CASSVQGGTPGELFF. CDR3 nucleotides: TGTGCCAGCAGTGTTCAGGGGGGAACTCCCGGGGAGCTGTTTTTT.

The chain couples TRBV10-2 to TRBJ2-1, with TRBD2 matching over 10 bases. From germline, CDR1 is WSHSY and CDR2 SAAADI. CDR3 length equals 15 residues. After removal of 3 bases from V and 8 bases from J, the junction contained 7 bases not matched to a gene. CDR3 sequence reads: CASSDMASGSHEQFF. DNA for the CDR3: TGCGCCAGCAGTGATATGGCTAGCGGGAGCCATGAGCAGTTCTTC.

The J gene is TRBJ2-1, the V gene TRBV11-3, with D perhaps matching TRBD2 (6 bases). V was shortened by 3 bases and J by 9 bases, with 18 bases between the two germline ends. The CDR3 runs 15 residues. Germline V lookup: CDR1 SGHNT, CDR2 YENEEA. The CDR3: CASSLPGAAYGEQFF. The CDR3 nucleotides are TGTGCCAGCAGCTTGCCGGGAGCGGCGTATGGTGAGCAGTTCTTC.

The chain recombines TRBV28 with TRBJ2-4; no definite D call. There are 13 residues in the CDR3. V shed 5 bases and J shed 8 bases, with 13 bases lying between them. CDR1 is MDHEN, CDR2 SYDVKM, per germline. CDR3: CASSPVGLYIQYF. The CDR3 DNA is TGTGCCAGCAGTCCCGTCGGTTTGTACATTCAGTACTTC. Variable domain in full (rest from reference TRBV28 and TRBJ2-4): DVKVTQSSRYLVKRTGEKVFLECVQDMDHENMFWYRQDPGLGLRLIYFSYDVKMKEKGDIPEGYSVSREKKERFSLILESASTNQTSMYLCASSPVGLYIQYFGAGTRLSVL.

V is TRBV27 and J is TRBJ2-7, with 14 positions matching TRBD2. CDR3 length: 14 amino acids. The V gene end was trimmed by 7 bases and the J gene end by 7 bases; junction bases not matched to a gene: 6. Germline CDR1 is MNHEY and CDR2 is SMNVEV (reference sequence). CDR3 nucleotide sequence: TGTGCCAGCACCCCCGGACTAGCGGGAGGTGAGCAGTACTTC. This codes for CASTPGLAGGEQYF.

A word on this clone: In the same sample, other DNA sequences code for this CDR3. The chain is built from TRBV7-9 and TRBJ2-5; 7 bases align to TRBD1. The CDR3 runs 14 residues. Unmatched junction bases numbered 8, after V lost 5 bases and J lost 5 bases. Germline lookup yields CDR1 SEHNR and CDR2 FQNEAQ (reference sequence). CDR3: CASSPRTGEETQYF. In DNA, the CDR3 is TGTGCCAGCAGCCCTAGGACAGGAGAGGAGACCCAGTACTTC.

The rearrangement joins TRBV5-1 to TRBJ2-2; 7 bases are a match to TRBD1. The germline CDR1 and CDR2 sequences are SGHRS and YFSETQ. CDR3 size: 17 residues. After removal of 8 bases from V and 0 bases from J, the junction contained 13 bases not matched to a gene. In DNA, the CDR3 is TGCGCCAGAAGTGGAGGTCACAGGGGATCGAACACCGGGGAGCTGTTTTTT. Translated, it gives CARSGGHRGSNTGELFF.

J is TRBJ1-1 and V is TRBV30; 8 nucleotides line up with TRBD1. Looked up from germline, CDR1 is GTSNPN and CDR2 is SVGIG (reference sequence). Trimming took 0 bases from V and 7 from J; bases not matched to a gene: 7. The CDR3 sequence is 14 residues long. The CDR3 is CAWSVGQGAVEAFF. The CDR3, as DNA: TGTGCCTGGAGTGTTGGCCAGGGGGCTGTTGAAGCTTTCTTT.

This chain connects TRBV27 to TRBJ2-3, with D perhaps matching TRBD1 or TRBD2 (5 bases each). V lost 1 base and J 4 bases, leaving 21 bases between the germline ends. This CDR3 is built from 18 residues. Germline CDR1 reads MNHEY; CDR2 reads SMNVEV (reference sequence). Here the CDR3 reads CASSLWGFGDPGADTQYF. The CDR3 coding sequence is TGTGCCAGCAGTTTATGGGGGTTCGGGGACCCCGGGGCAGATACGCAGTATTTT.

This clone has just one count. V and J are TRBV5-6 and TRBJ2-7; TRBD2 matches at 9 bases. Trimming cost V 2 bases and J 2 bases; bases outside gene matches: 5. Per the germline V gene, CDR1 is SGHDT and CDR2 is YYEEEE. The CDR3 runs 15 residues. The CDR3 sequence: CASSFSGGRAYEQYF. CDR3 nucleotides: TGTGCCAGCAGCTTTTCGGGCGGGAGGGCCTACGAGCAGTACTTC.

V is TRBV11-2 and J is TRBJ2-7; D gene ambiguous. Trimming removed 8 bases at V and 4 bases at J, with 15 bases between. Germline V gene sequence: CDR1 SGHAT, CDR2 FQNNGV. CDR3 length: 13 residues. The CDR3 spells CASSLTVGYEQYF. Here the CDR3 DNA reads TGTGCCAGCTCCCTTACGGTGGGGTACGAGCAGTACTTC.

The CDR3: CASSQGFPTDTQYF. The DNA of the CDR3 is TGCGCCAGCAGCCAAGGGTTCCCTACAGATACGCAGTATTTT. V gene TRBV4-1 combines with J gene TRBJ2-3; D uncertain. The CDR3 is 14 residues long. Trimming pared 1 base from V and 3 bases from J, leaving 8 bases between. Germline lookup yields CDR1 MGHRA and CDR2 YSYEKL.

V is TRBV27 and J is TRBJ2-7, with TRBD2 identical over 11 bases. The length of the CDR3 is 15 residues. V dropped 0 bases and J dropped 2; count of bases not matched to a gene: 0. Germline CDR1 is MNHEY and CDR2 is SMNVEV (reference sequence). The CDR3 reads CASSLSSGRAYEQYF. CDR3 bases: TGTGCCAGCAGTTTATCTAGCGGGAGGGCCTACGAGCAGTACTTC.

CDR3 protein: CASSLESGPEQYF. The CDR3 DNA sequence: TGTGCCAGCAGCTTGGAGTCCGGGCCCGAGCAGTACTTC. The rearrangement links TRBV7-9 to TRBJ2-7; D unresolved. The CDR3 runs 13 residues. V was cut by 3 bases and J by 6 bases, with 12 bases left in between. CDR1 is SEHNR and CDR2 is FQNEAQ in the germline V gene (reference sequence).

This chain connects TRBV28 to TRBJ1-1; the D gene is possibly TRBD1 (6 bases). Germline CDR1 is MDHEN and CDR2 is SYDVKM. The length of the CDR3 is 12 residues. Deletions cut 1 base from V and 10 bases from J, with 10 bases between. DNA for the CDR3: TGTGCCAGCAGTTTATATGAAGGGGGAGCTTTCTTT. Translated, it gives CASSLYEGGAFF. Combining the CDR3 with reference TRBV28 and TRBJ1-1 gives the whole variable domain DVKVTQSSRYLVKRTGEKVFLECVQDMDHENMFWYRQDPGLGLRLIYFSYDVKMKEKGDIPEGYSVSREKKERFSLILESASTNQTSMYLCASSLYEGGAFFGQGTRLTVV.

This clone was seen once. The chain couples TRBV27 to TRBJ2-1; maybe TRBD2 (6 bases). The CDR3 runs 16 residues. In germline, CDR1 is MNHEY, CDR2 SMNVEV (reference sequence). Trimming took 3 bases from V and 0 from J, leaving 12 bases between them. The CDR3 here is CASSFVDGSSYNEQFF. The DNA of the CDR3 is TGTGCCAGCAGTTTCGTTGACGGGAGCTCCTACAATGAGCAGTTCTTC.

This clone was recorded once. This chain uses TRBV10-2 with TRBJ1-2; TRBD1 might be the D (5 bases). The CDR3 runs to 16 residues. V lost 3 bases to trimming and J lost 2 bases, with 16 bases between them. CDR1 is WSHSY, CDR2 SAAADI, per germline. The chain's CDR3 is CASSEIVGQGNYGYTF. CDR3 sequence (DNA): TGCGCCAGCAGTGAAATAGTGGGGCAGGGAAACTATGGCTACACCTTC.

Only one count was recorded for this clone. The chain employs TRBV7-9 and TRBJ2-3; the match to TRBD1 covers 9 bases. This CDR3 has 14 amino acids. V lost 5 bases and J lost 5; bases outside the gene matches: 5. Germline CDR1 reads SEHNR; CDR2 reads FQNEAQ (reference sequence). The CDR3 DNA follows: TGTGCCAGCAGCCAGTGGACAGGGGAAGATACGCAGTATTTT. It codes for CASSQWTGEDTQYF.

This chain joins TRBV14 and TRBJ1-2; unclear D gene. The CDR3 runs to 14 residues. V lost 4 bases and J 0 bases, leaving 9 bases between the germline ends. In germline, CDR1 is SGHDN, CDR2 FVKESK. The chain's CDR3 is CASSPRTANYGYTF. The CDR3, as DNA: TGTGCCAGCAGCCCGAGAACGGCTAACTATGGCTACACCTTC.

The chain joins TRBV5-1 to TRBJ2-1; 8 nucleotides line up with TRBD2. The CDR3 is 16 amino acids. CDR1 is SGHRS, CDR2 YFSETQ, per germline. After removal of 0 bases from V and 4 bases from J, the junction contained 6 bases not matched to a gene. The CDR3 reads CASSLGTSSTYNEQFF. As DNA, the CDR3 is TGCGCCAGCAGCTTGGGGACTAGCAGTACTTACAATGAGCAGTTCTTC.

There are a few counts of this clone. The chain uses TRBV28 and TRBJ2-2; D not certain. V lost 8 bases to trimming and J lost 0 bases, with 13 bases between them. CDR3 size: 15 residues. Germline V lookup: CDR1 MDHEN, CDR2 SYDVKM. DNA of the CDR3: TGTGCCAGCCGCCCAGAGACCGCGAACACCGGGGAGCTGTTTTTT. Translated, it gives CASRPETANTGELFF.

The rearrangement uses TRBV27 and TRBJ2-7; 12 bases map to TRBD2. CDR3 length equals 16 residues. J was trimmed by 5 bases and V by 3 bases; bases with no gene match: 8. Germline-derived CDR1 and CDR2 are MNHEY and SMNVEV (reference sequence). This chain's CDR3 is CASSLRTSGKGDEQYF. In DNA form, the CDR3 reads TGTGCCAGCAGTTTGAGGACTAGCGGGAAAGGGGACGAGCAGTACTTC.

V gene TRBV10-3 combines with J gene TRBJ1-3; 7 bases agree with TRBD1. The germline CDR1 and CDR2 sequences are ENHRY and SYGVKD. Losses at the gene ends were 6 bases for V and 3 bases for J; bases not matched to a gene: 5. This CDR3 has 14 residues. CDR3: CAIRGDSFGNTIYF. The CDR3 nucleotides read TGTGCCATCAGGGGGGACAGCTTTGGAAACACCATATATTTT.

As concerns this clone: Other nucleotide sequences in the sample specify the same CDR3. V gene TRBV4-3 combines with J gene TRBJ2-1; the D gene could be TRBD1 or TRBD2 (5 bases each). Germline lookup yields CDR1 LGHNA and CDR2 YSLEER. The length of the CDR3 is 13 residues. Trimming removed 1 base at V and 4 bases at J, with 5 bases between. The CDR3 DNA reads as TGCGCCAGCAGCCAAGGGGGGTACAATGAGCAGTTCTTC. It translates to CASSQGGYNEQFF.

This chain uses TRBV28 with TRBJ2-7; weak D call: TRBD2 (5 bases). Germline V gene data show CDR1 as MDHEN and CDR2 as SYDVKM. The CDR3 runs 15 residues. The V gene lost 7 bases and the J gene lost 3 bases, with 19 bases spanning the gap. Written as DNA, the CDR3 is TGTGCCAGCACCCAACCCGGGATGTCAGTCTACGAGCAGTACTTC. Its translation: CASTQPGMSVYEQYF.

The chain has TRBV19 and TRBJ2-2; tentatively, D is TRBD2 (6 bases). CDR3 length: 20 amino acids. Germline-derived CDR1 and CDR2 are LNHDA and SQIVND (reference sequence). Trimming removed 3 bases at V and 1 base at J, with 24 bases between. CDR3 amino acids: CASSILGRRPPGENTGELFF. CDR3 bases: TGTGCCAGTAGTATCTTGGGGCGACGTCCTCCGGGAGAGAACACCGGGGAGCTGTTTTTT.